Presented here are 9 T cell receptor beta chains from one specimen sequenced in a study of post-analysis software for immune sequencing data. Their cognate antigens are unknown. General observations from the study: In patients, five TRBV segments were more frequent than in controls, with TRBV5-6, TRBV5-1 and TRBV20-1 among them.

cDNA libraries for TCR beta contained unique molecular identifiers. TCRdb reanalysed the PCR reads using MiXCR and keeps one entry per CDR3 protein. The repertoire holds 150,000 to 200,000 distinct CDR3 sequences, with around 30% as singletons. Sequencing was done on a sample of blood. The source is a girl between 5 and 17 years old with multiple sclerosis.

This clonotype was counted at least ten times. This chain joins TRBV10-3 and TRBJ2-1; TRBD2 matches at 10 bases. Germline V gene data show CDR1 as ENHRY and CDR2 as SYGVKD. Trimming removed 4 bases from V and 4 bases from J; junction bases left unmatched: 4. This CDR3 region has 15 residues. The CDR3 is CAISARTSGYNEQFF. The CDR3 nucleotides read TGTGCCATCAGTGCGCGGACTAGCGGATACAATGAGCAGTTCTTC.

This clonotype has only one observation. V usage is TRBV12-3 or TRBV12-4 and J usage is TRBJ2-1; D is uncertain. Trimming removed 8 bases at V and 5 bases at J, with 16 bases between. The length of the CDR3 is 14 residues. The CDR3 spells CASARLGSNNEQFF. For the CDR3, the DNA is TGTGCCAGCGCCCGTCTGGGCAGCAACAATGAGCAGTTCTTC.

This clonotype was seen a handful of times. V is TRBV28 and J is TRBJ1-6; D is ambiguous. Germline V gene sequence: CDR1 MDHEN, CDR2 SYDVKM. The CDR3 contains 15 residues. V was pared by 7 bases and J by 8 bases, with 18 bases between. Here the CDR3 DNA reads TGTGCCAGCACCTTATTAAAGGCGCGGGATTCACCCCTCCACTTT. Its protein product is CASTLLKARDSPLHF.

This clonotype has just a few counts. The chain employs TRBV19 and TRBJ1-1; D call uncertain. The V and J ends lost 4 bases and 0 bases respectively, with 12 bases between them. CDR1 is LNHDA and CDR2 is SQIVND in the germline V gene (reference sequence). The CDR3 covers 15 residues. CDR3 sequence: CASSRPSAMNTEAFF. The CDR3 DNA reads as TGTGCCAGTAGTAGGCCCTCCGCCATGAACACTGAAGCTTTCTTT.

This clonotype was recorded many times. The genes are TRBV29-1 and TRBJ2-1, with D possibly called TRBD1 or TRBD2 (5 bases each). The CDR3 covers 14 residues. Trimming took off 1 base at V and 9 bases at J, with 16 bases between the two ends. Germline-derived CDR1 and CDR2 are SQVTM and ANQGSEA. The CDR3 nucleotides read TGCAGCGTTGAAGGGGGCGAGGGGAGCACTGAGCAGTTCTTC. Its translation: CSVEGGEGSTEQFF.

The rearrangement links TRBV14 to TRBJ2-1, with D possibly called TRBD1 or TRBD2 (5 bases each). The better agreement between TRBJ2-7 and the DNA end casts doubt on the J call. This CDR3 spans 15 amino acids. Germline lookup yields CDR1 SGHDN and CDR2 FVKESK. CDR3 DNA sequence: TGTGCCAGCAGCCAAGTGGGACCAGCCTACAATGAGCAGTACTTC. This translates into CASSQVGPAYNEQYF.

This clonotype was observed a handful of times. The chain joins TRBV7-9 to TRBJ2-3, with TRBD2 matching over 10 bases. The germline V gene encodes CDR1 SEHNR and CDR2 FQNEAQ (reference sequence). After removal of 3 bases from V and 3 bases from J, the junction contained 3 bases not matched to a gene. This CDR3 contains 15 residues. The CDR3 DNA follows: TGTGCCAGCAGCTTTCCTAGCGGGAGTACAGATACGCAGTATTTT. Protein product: CASSFPSGSTDTQYF.

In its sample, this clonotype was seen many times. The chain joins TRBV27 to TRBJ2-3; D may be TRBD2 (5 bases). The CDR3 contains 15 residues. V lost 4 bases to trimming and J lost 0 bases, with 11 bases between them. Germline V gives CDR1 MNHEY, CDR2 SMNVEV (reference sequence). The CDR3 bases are TGTGCCAGCAGTTCGGGGATAATTAGCACAGATACGCAGTATTTT. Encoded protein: CASSSGIISTDTQYF.

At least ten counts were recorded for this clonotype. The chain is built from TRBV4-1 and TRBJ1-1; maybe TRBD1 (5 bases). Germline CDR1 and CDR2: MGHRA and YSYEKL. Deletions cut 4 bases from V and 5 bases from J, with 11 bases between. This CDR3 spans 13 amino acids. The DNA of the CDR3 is TGCGCCAGCAGCCTTTTTAGGACAACTGAAGCTTTCTTT. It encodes CASSLFRTTEAFF.